These 21 T cell receptor beta chains were all obtained from the same sample, sequenced in a study of CD8 T cells in Susac syndrome. After extraction with the RNeasy kit, 0.5 to 1 ug of the RNA was reverse transcribed using random hexamers. TCRdb recomputed calls from the immunoSEQ multiplex PCR reads with MiXCR, one row per CDR3 protein. Found here are about 83,000 distinct CDR3 sequences, around 96% of them singletons; the top ten hold roughly 0.4%. The sample was CD8+ T cells from PBMCs. These receptors came from a human donor with Susac syndrome.

The J gene is TRBJ2-1, the V gene TRBV29-1, with TRBD2 identical over 14 bases. In germline, CDR1 is SQVTM, CDR2 ANQGSEA. The CDR3 covers 16 residues. The junction had 4 bases not matched to a gene; V was cut back by 4 bases and J by 2 bases. The CDR3 is CSVGGTSGGTYNEQFF. As DNA, the CDR3 is TGCAGCGTTGGAGGGACTAGCGGGGGTACCTACAATGAGCAGTTCTTC.

The chain recombines TRBV11-2 with TRBJ2-6; D not certain. This CDR3 is built from 12 residues. V lost 0 bases and J 13 bases, leaving 7 bases between the germline ends. CDR1 SGHAT and CDR2 FQNNGV come from the germline V gene. The CDR3 loop is CASSLEGKVLTF. The CDR3 DNA follows: TGTGCCAGCAGCTTAGAGGGGAAGGTCCTGACTTTC.

The chain carries TRBV7-9 and TRBJ2-5, with a weak D call TRBD2 (5 bases). CDR1 and CDR2 from the germline V gene are SEHNR and FQNEAQ (reference sequence). Between the trimmed V and J ends, which lost 5 bases and 6 bases, there was a span of 19 bases. The length of the CDR3 is 15 residues. The CDR3: CASSIMLAGIQTQYF. CDR3 DNA sequence: TGTGCCAGCAGCATCATGCTAGCTGGTATACAGACCCAGTACTTC.

The rearrangement uses TRBV20-1 and TRBJ2-1; D ambiguous. With 7 bases removed from V and 0 bases from J, the gap between germline ends came to 19 bases. The CDR3 is 16 residues long. Germline CDR1 and CDR2: DFQATT and SNEGSKA (reference sequence). In DNA form, the CDR3 reads TGCAGTGGGGCTCTGGAGCCCCCAAGCTCCTACAATGAGCAGTTCTTC. Its translation: CSGALEPPSSYNEQFF.

The CDR3 bases are TGCGCCAGCAGCTTCGCAGGGATTGAAGCTTTCTTT. As protein: CASSFAGIEAFF. The chain uses TRBV5-1 and TRBJ1-1; possible D gene TRBD1, 5 bases. Germline loops: CDR1 SGHRS, CDR2 YFSETQ. This CDR3 spans 12 amino acids. The V gene lost 2 bases and the J gene lost 7 bases, with 9 bases spanning the gap.

V gene TRBV13 combines with J gene TRBJ2-7, with TRBD2 matching 10 bases. CDR3 length equals 15 residues. V shed 5 bases and J 4 bases; nucleotides not matched to a gene: 8. The germline V gene encodes CDR1 PRHDT and CDR2 FYEKMQ (reference sequence). The CDR3 region is CASSQSGGGSYEQYV. The CDR3 nucleotides are TGTGCCAGCAGCCAGAGCGGGGGGGGCTCGTACGAGCAGTACGTC.

This clonotype has only one observation. V is TRBV27 and J is TRBJ2-3; unclear D gene. This CDR3 is built from 13 residues. The germline gives CDR1 MNHEY, CDR2 SMNVEV (reference sequence). Trimming took 2 bases from V and 4 from J, leaving 7 bases between them. The CDR3 region is CASSLTVSDTQYF. CDR3 DNA: TGTGCCAGCAGTTTAACGGTCTCAGATACGCAGTATTTT.

The rearrangement joins TRBV28 to TRBJ2-1; D unclear. In germline, CDR1 is MDHEN, CDR2 SYDVKM. With 5 bases removed from V and 8 bases from J, the gap between germline ends came to 10 bases. This CDR3 contains 12 residues. The DNA of the CDR3 is TGTGCCAGCAGTGGGGAAAGAGATGAGCAGTTCTTC. Amino acid sequence: CASSGERDEQFF.

The chain's CDR3 is CSVPGSLVDGYTF. Written as DNA, the CDR3 is TGCAGCGTCCCGGGCTCCCTGGTGGATGGCTACACCTTC. The gene calls are TRBV29-1 and TRBJ1-2; D is unclear. Trimming took off 6 bases at V and 6 bases at J, with 17 bases between the two ends. The CDR3 totals 13 residues. Germline V CDR1 and CDR2: SQVTM, ANQGSEA.

The chain has TRBV29-1 and TRBJ1-2; D is perhaps TRBD1 (5 bases). The CDR3 is 15 residues long. The germline V gene has CDR1 SQVTM and CDR2 ANQGSEA. The ends were cut back, 4 bases at V and 7 bases at J, with 22 bases in the middle. CDR3 in DNA: TGCAGCGTTGGGACGGGCCAGGGAAACCTTCGTGGCTACACCTTC. Encoded protein: CSVGTGQGNLRGYTF.

J is TRBJ2-7 and V is TRBV7-9, with a tentative D call TRBD1 (6 bases). There are 13 residues in the CDR3. In germline, CDR1 is SEHNR, CDR2 FQNEAQ (reference sequence). The V end lost 1 base, the J end lost 5 bases, and 9 bases lay between the germline ends. The CDR3 loop is CASSLGPGDEQYF. CDR3 DNA: TGTGCCAGCAGCTTAGGTCCAGGGGACGAGCAGTACTTC.

The chain is built from TRBV15 and TRBJ1-1; the match to TRBD1 covers 11 bases. CDR1 LNHNV and CDR2 YYDKDF come from the germline V gene (reference sequence). The CDR3 totals 15 residues. V trimming: 6 bases; J trimming: 1 base; junction bases outside the gene matches: 4. The CDR3 sequence is CATRPGTGGNTEAFF. In DNA, the CDR3 is TGTGCCACCAGACCCGGGACAGGGGGGAACACTGAAGCTTTCTTT.

The chain has TRBV27 and TRBJ2-5; TRBD1 is a possible D gene (6 bases). This CDR3 is built from 13 residues. V was pared by 1 base and J by 5 bases, with 8 bases between. Germline lookup yields CDR1 MNHEY and CDR2 SMNVEV (reference sequence). The CDR3 nucleotides are TGTGCCAGCAGTTTATGGGGGCGGGAGACCCAGTACTTC. Amino acids: CASSLWGRETQYF.

The V call is TRBV20-1, the J call TRBJ2-7; 11 bases fit TRBD2. CDR3 length: 14 amino acids. V was clipped by 3 bases and J by 4 bases; unmatched bases: 5. Per germline, CDR1 DFQATT and CDR2 SNEGSKA (reference sequence). CDR3 DNA: TGCAGTGCTAGTCTAGCGGGAGGAACATACGAGCAGTACTTC. This encodes CSASLAGGTYEQYF.

The chain uses TRBV29-1 and TRBJ2-3; D is unclear. Germline loops: CDR1 SQVTM, CDR2 ANQGSEA. CDR3 size: 14 residues. V lost 1 base to trimming and J lost 0 bases, with 8 bases between them. The CDR3 reads CSVEGVSSTDTQYF. DNA for the CDR3: TGCAGCGTTGAAGGCGTATCTAGCACAGATACGCAGTATTTT.

The chain combines TRBV15 with TRBJ2-1; 11 bases line up with TRBD2. The CDR3 contains 15 residues. Germline V gene data show CDR1 as LNHNV and CDR2 as YYDKDF (reference sequence). With V trimmed by 3 bases and J by 4 bases, 2 bases remained unmatched. CDR3 amino acids: CATSSGTSGYNEQFF. In DNA, the CDR3 is TGTGCCACCAGCAGCGGGACTAGCGGTTACAATGAGCAGTTCTTC.

The V gene is TRBV3-1, the J gene TRBJ2-5; the D gene is possibly TRBD1 (6 bases). From germline, CDR1 is LGHDT and CDR2 YNNKEL (reference sequence). Between the trimmed V and J ends, which lost 5 bases and 2 bases, there was a span of 18 bases. The CDR3 totals 16 residues. CDR3 sequence reads: CASSLKNQGWQETQYF. In nucleotides, the CDR3 is TGTGCCAGCAGCTTAAAGAATCAGGGGTGGCAAGAGACCCAGTACTTC.

V is TRBV12-3 or TRBV12-4 and J is TRBJ2-6, with D perhaps TRBD2 (6 bases). CDR3 length: 16 amino acids. Trimming removed 11 bases at V and 0 bases at J, with 17 bases between. The CDR3 sequence is CAVGGVPSSGANVLTF. In nucleotides, the CDR3 is TGTGCCGTCGGAGGGGTCCCGAGCTCTGGGGCCAACGTCCTGACTTTC.

CDR3 protein: CASSFTPSPEAYTF. CDR3 nucleotide sequence: TGTGCCAGCAGTTTTACACCGAGTCCGGAGGCCTACACCTTC. This rearrangement joins TRBV27 to TRBJ1-2; D is uncertain. This CDR3 region has 14 residues. V was cut by 3 bases and J by 10 bases, with 18 bases left in between. The germline V gene encodes CDR1 MNHEY and CDR2 SMNVEV (reference sequence).

This CDR3 is CSKKEGQGKETQYF. The CDR3 coding sequence is TGCAGTAAGAAGGAGGGACAGGGAAAAGAGACCCAGTACTTC. The rearrangement uses TRBV20-1 and TRBJ2-5; 9 bases match TRBD1. This CDR3 has 14 amino acids. V shed 8 bases, J shed 3 bases, and the junction held 10 bases outside the gene matches. CDR1 is DFQATT and CDR2 is SNEGSKA in the germline V gene (reference sequence).

The sample holds one count of this clonotype. The chain combines TRBV27 with TRBJ1-5; 7 nucleotides align to TRBD1. Germline V lookup: CDR1 MNHEY, CDR2 SMNVEV (reference sequence). The CDR3 spans 15 residues. Losses at the gene ends were 2 bases for V and 3 bases for J; bases not matched to a gene: 4. The CDR3 nucleotides are TGTGCCAGCAGTTTAGGGCAGGGGGTCAATCAGCCCCAGCATTTT. It codes for CASSLGQGVNQPQHF.